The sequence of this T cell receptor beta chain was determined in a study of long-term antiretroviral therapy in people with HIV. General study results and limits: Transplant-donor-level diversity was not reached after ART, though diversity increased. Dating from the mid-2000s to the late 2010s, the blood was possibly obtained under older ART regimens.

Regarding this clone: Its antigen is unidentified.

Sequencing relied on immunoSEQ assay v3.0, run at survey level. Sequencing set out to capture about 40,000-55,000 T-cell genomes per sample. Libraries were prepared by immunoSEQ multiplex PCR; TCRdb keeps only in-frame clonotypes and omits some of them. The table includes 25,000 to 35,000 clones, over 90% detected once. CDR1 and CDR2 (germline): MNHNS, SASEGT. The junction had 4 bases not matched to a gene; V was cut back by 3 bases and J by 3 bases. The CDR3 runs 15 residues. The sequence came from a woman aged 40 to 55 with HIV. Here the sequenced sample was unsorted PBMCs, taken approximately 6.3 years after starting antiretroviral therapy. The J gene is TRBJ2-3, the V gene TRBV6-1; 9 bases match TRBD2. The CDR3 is CASSDAGGLTDTQYF. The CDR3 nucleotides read TGTGCCAGCAGTGACGCGGGGGGGTTGACAGATACGCAGTATTTT.